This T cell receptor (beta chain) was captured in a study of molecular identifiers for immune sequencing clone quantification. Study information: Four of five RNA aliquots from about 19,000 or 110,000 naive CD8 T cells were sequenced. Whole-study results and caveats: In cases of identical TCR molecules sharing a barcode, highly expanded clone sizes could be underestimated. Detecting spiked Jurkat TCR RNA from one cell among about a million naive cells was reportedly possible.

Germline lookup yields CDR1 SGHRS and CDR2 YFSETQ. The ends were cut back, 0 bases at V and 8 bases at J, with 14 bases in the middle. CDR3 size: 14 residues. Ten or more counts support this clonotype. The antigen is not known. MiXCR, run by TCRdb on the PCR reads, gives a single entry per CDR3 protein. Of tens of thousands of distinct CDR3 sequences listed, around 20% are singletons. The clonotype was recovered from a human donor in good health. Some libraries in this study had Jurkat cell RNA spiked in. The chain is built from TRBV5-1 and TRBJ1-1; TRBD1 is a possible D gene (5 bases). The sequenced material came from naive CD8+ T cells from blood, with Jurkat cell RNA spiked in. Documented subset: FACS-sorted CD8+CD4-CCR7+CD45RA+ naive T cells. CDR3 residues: CASSLVTGDPEAFF. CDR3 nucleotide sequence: TGCGCCAGCAGCTTGGTTACGGGGGACCCCGAAGCTTTCTTT.